Following are 29 T cell receptor beta chains from one sample sequenced in a study of blood T cell repertoires in COVID-19. Clones were read by immunoSEQ multiplex PCR, and TCRdb kept only the in-frame ones, dropping some. This repertoire shows about 190,000 clones, 75% to 90% found once; its top ten account for about 1%. The sequencing input was peripheral blood. The receptors stem from a young man with acute or convalescent COVID-19.

This clone was picked up one time. The chain employs TRBV5-1 and TRBJ1-5; unclear D gene. Germline values: CDR1 SGHRS, CDR2 YFSETQ. V was clipped by 2 bases and J by 2 bases, with 11 bases between them. This CDR3 spans 15 amino acids. The DNA for the CDR3 is TGCGCCAGCAGCTTCGAGGGATTGGGCAATCAGCCCCAGCATTTT. It encodes CASSFEGLGNQPQHF.

V and J are TRBV28 and TRBJ2-7; possible D gene TRBD2, 6 bases. The CDR3 runs to 12 residues. Looked up from germline, CDR1 is MDHEN and CDR2 is SYDVKM. The V end was cut by 7 bases, the J end by 4 bases, with 11 bases between. CDR3 nucleotides: TGTGCCAGCAAGCTAGGGACTTACGAGCAGTACTTC. Translated: CASKLGTYEQYF. Full variable domain (remainder filled in from reference TRBV28 and TRBJ2-7): DVKVTQSSRYLVKRTGEKVFLECVQDMDHENMFWYRQDPGLGLRLIYFSYDVKMKEKGDIPEGYSVSREKKERFSLILESASTNQTSMYLCASKLGTYEQYFGPGTRLTVT.

The V call is TRBV6-5, the J call TRBJ1-2, with 7 positions matching TRBD1. This CDR3 has 13 residues. Trimming removed 6 bases from V and 6 bases from J; junction bases left unmatched: 7. Germline-derived CDR1 and CDR2 are MNHEY and SVGAGI. The CDR3 spells CASSLLRGNGYTF. The CDR3 DNA reads TGTGCCAGCAGCCTACTCAGGGGGAATGGCTACACCTTC.

This chain links TRBV30 with TRBJ1-2, with 9 positions matching TRBD1. J was trimmed by 7 bases and V by 5 bases; bases with no gene match: 8. The CDR3 has 13 amino acids. The germline V gene encodes CDR1 GTSNPN and CDR2 SVGIG (reference sequence). The CDR3 region is CAWALTGGGGYTF. The CDR3 DNA is TGTGCCTGGGCCCTGACAGGGGGGGGTGGCTACACCTTC.

This rearrangement joins TRBV6-4 to TRBJ2-2; possibly TRBD2 for D (6 bases). From germline, CDR1 is MRHNA and CDR2 SNTAGT. The CDR3 is made up of 14 amino acids. Trimming cost V 8 bases and J 5 bases, with 15 bases left between them. The CDR3 sequence: CASGMDYQTGELFF. The CDR3 DNA sequence: TGTGCCAGCGGGATGGACTACCAGACCGGGGAGCTGTTTTTT.

This clone has a single count. V gene TRBV28 combines with J gene TRBJ1-6, with 12 bases that match TRBD1. This CDR3 region has 14 residues. Germline V CDR1 and CDR2: MDHEN, SYDVKM. With 7 bases clipped from V and 10 bases from J, the junction kept 5 bases outside the gene matches. CDR3 loop: CASIPGTGGSPLHF. The CDR3 DNA is TGTGCCAGCATCCCGGGGACAGGGGGCTCACCCCTCCACTTT.

The DNA for the CDR3 is TGTGCCACCAGTGATTCCAGGGAAAGGAACTATGGCTACACCTTC. As protein: CATSDSRERNYGYTF. The V and J genes are TRBV24-1 and TRBJ1-2; a possible D gene is TRBD1 (5 bases). This CDR3 region has 15 residues. The ends were cut back, 2 bases at V and 2 bases at J, with 11 bases in the middle. In germline, CDR1 is KGHDR, CDR2 SFDVKD.

Ten or more counts support this clone. The genes are TRBV12-3 or TRBV12-4 and TRBJ1-1; 7 bases match TRBD1. This CDR3 has 12 amino acids. The V segment lost 3 bases and the J segment 11 bases; nucleotides outside the gene matches: 6. The chain's CDR3 is CASSFIQGVAFF. CDR3 DNA sequence: TGTGCCAGCAGTTTCATTCAGGGGGTCGCTTTCTTT.

This clone was seen a single time. This chain connects TRBV4-1 to TRBJ1-5, with D hard to call. With 3 bases removed from V and 0 bases from J, the gap between germline ends came to 6 bases. The CDR3 length is 14 residues. Looked up from germline, CDR1 is MGHRA and CDR2 is YSYEKL. CDR3 sequence (DNA): TGCGCCAGCAGCCAGGAGTATAGCAATCAGCCCCAGCATTTT. Protein: CASSQEYSNQPQHF.

The chain is built from TRBV19 and TRBJ1-6; D might be TRBD1 (5 bases). Germline values: CDR1 LNHDA, CDR2 SQIVND (reference sequence). Trimming removed 5 bases at V and 0 bases at J, with 11 bases between. CDR3 length: 16 residues. The CDR3 is CASSAPGGSYNSPLHF. The CDR3 DNA follows: TGTGCCAGTAGTGCCCCCGGGGGCTCCTATAATTCACCCCTCCACTTT.

This sequence joins TRBV6-1 and TRBJ1-2; TRBD1 matches 11 bases. After removal of 3 bases from V and 3 bases from J, the junction contained 6 bases not matched to a gene. Germline values: CDR1 MNHNS, CDR2 SASEGT. CDR3 length: 16 residues. The CDR3 sequence is CASSDARDRGDYGYTF. Written as DNA, the CDR3 is TGTGCCAGCAGTGACGCGAGGGACAGGGGGGACTATGGCTACACCTTC.

The gene calls are TRBV5-1 and TRBJ2-1; D uncertain. This CDR3 region has 16 residues. Trimming removed 4 bases at V and 7 bases at J, with 21 bases between. Germline V lookup: CDR1 SGHRS, CDR2 YFSETQ. This chain's CDR3 is CASSTEFSLVLNEQFF. As DNA, the CDR3 is TGCGCCAGCAGCACCGAGTTCTCGCTAGTCTTGAATGAGCAGTTCTTC. Full variable domain (outside the CDR3, taken from reference TRBV5-1 and TRBJ2-1): KAGVTQTPRYLIKTRGQQVTLSCSPISGHRSVSWYQQTPGQGLQFLFEYFSETQRNKGNFPGRFSGRQFSNSRSEMNVSTLELGDSALYLCASSTEFSLVLNEQFFGPGTRLTVL.

V gene TRBV7-8 combines with J gene TRBJ1-1; D may be TRBD1 (5 bases). The CDR3 runs 15 residues. The V gene lost 5 bases and the J gene lost 8 bases, with 21 bases spanning the gap. Looked up from germline, CDR1 is SGHVS and CDR2 is FQNEAQ. Here the CDR3 reads CASSPLGQSVYEAFF. The CDR3 DNA reads TGTGCCAGCAGCCCCCTGGGGCAGAGCGTTTACGAAGCTTTCTTT. Full variable domain (missing parts from reference TRBV7-8 and TRBJ1-1): GAGVSQSPRYKVAKRGQDVALRCDPISGHVSLFWYQQALGQGPEFLTYFQNEAQLDKSGLPSDRFFAERPEGSVSTLKIQRTQQEDSAVYLCASSPLGQSVYEAFFGQGTRLTVV.

The V call is TRBV4-2, the J call TRBJ1-1; no reliable D call. The CDR3 length is 13 residues. V was trimmed by 1 base and J by 2 bases, leaving 5 bases between them. Germline CDR1 and CDR2: LGHNA and YNFKEQ. In nucleotides, the CDR3 is TGTGCCAGCAGCCAAGGAGGAAACACTGAAGCTTTCTTT. Protein sequence: CASSQGGNTEAFF.

This sequence joins TRBV5-1 and TRBJ2-5, with D tentatively TRBD1 (5 bases). CDR1 and CDR2 (germline): SGHRS, YFSETQ. The CDR3 sequence is 12 residues long. V was pared by 2 bases and J by 5 bases, with 7 bases between. CDR3 nucleotides: TGCGCCAGCAGCTTAGCAGGGGAGACCCAGTACTTC. This gives the protein CASSLAGETQYF.

In this sample, this clone turned up a few times. This rearrangement joins TRBV5-1 to TRBJ2-2; no clear D gene. The CDR3 contains 12 residues. Germline V CDR1 and CDR2: SGHRS, YFSETQ. Deletions cut 6 bases from V and 6 bases from J, with 9 bases between. The CDR3 protein is CASNPAAGELFF. Written as DNA, the CDR3 is TGCGCCAGCAACCCTGCAGCCGGGGAGCTGTTTTTT.

This chain joins TRBV5-6 and TRBJ2-3; a possible D gene is TRBD2 (5 bases). Germline V gene data show CDR1 as SGHDT and CDR2 as YYEEEE. CDR3 length: 17 amino acids. Trimming removed 1 base at V and 2 bases at J, with 17 bases between. The CDR3 reads CASSLIGREGNTDTQYF. The DNA for the CDR3 is TGTGCCAGCAGCTTGATTGGTCGGGAAGGTAACACAGATACGCAGTATTTT.

The V call is TRBV30, the J call TRBJ1-2; perhaps TRBD1 as D (5 bases). V was shortened by 0 bases and J by 4 bases, with 21 bases between the two germline ends. Germline CDR1 reads GTSNPN; CDR2 reads SVGIG (reference sequence). The length of the CDR3 is 17 residues. CDR3 nucleotide sequence: TGTGCCTGGAGTGTGCCCTTGGCGGGACCCCCCCTCTATGGCTACACCTTC. This encodes CAWSVPLAGPPLYGYTF.

This clone was seen just once. The chain uses TRBV9 and TRBJ2-7; a possible D gene is TRBD2 (6 bases). The germline V and J ends were trimmed by 3 bases and 0 bases, with 13 bases remaining between them. CDR3 length: 15 amino acids. Germline loops: CDR1 SGDLS, CDR2 YYNGEE. The DNA for the CDR3 is TGTGCCAGCAGCGGCGGGACTTCGAGCTCCTACGAGCAGTACTTC. Translated, it gives CASSGGTSSSYEQYF.

This chain joins TRBV6-5 and TRBJ1-5; D is undetermined. The CDR3 is 15 amino acids. V was pared by 5 bases and J by 3 bases, with 14 bases between. Germline V gene lookup returns CDR1 MNHEY and CDR2 SVGAGI. CDR3 sequence: CASSPVGEPNQPQHF. DNA of the CDR3: TGTGCCAGCAGTCCAGTAGGAGAGCCCAATCAGCCCCAGCATTTT.

The chain is built from TRBV4-2 and TRBJ1-6; 7 bases match TRBD1. This CDR3 spans 16 amino acids. Germline V gene lookup returns CDR1 LGHNA and CDR2 YNFKEQ. V lost 4 bases to trimming and J lost 5 bases; unmatched junction nucleotides: 8. The CDR3 nucleotides read TGTGCCAGCAGCCCTTCCACAGGGGAGGATAATTCACCCCTCCACTTT. Translating gives CASSPSTGEDNSPLHF.

V usage is TRBV19 and J usage is TRBJ1-3, with 7 positions matching TRBD1. The germline CDR1 and CDR2 sequences are LNHDA and SQIVND (reference sequence). This CDR3 contains 13 residues. With V trimmed by 6 bases and J by 4 bases, 3 bases remained unmatched. The DNA for the CDR3 is TGTGCCAGTAGGGGGACAGTCGGAAACACCATATATTTT. Its protein is CASRGTVGNTIYF.

This CDR3 reads CASSNRADEQYF. The CDR3 bases are TGTGCCAGCAGCAACAGGGCGGACGAGCAGTACTTC. The chain joins TRBV11-2 to TRBJ2-7, with D possibly being TRBD1 (6 bases). The CDR3 contains 12 residues. Germline CDR1 is SGHAT and CDR2 is FQNNGV. V gave up 5 bases and J gave up 5 bases, with 10 bases separating them. Complete variable domain (other parts from reference TRBV11-2 and TRBJ2-7): EAGVAQSPRYKIIEKRQSVAFWCNPISGHATLYWYQQILGQGPKLLIQFQNNGVVDDSQLPKDRFSAERLKGVDSTLKIQPAKLEDSAVYLCASSNRADEQYFGPGTRLTVT.

The V gene is TRBV27, the J gene TRBJ1-5; D remains unclear. Germline V gene lookup returns CDR1 MNHEY and CDR2 SMNVEV (reference sequence). V was trimmed by 4 bases and J by 0 bases, leaving 10 bases between them. CDR3 size: 15 residues. The CDR3 loop reads CASSSRRFSNQPQHF. In DNA, the CDR3 is TGTGCCAGCAGTTCAAGGCGGTTTAGCAATCAGCCCCAGCATTTT.

CDR3 loop: CASSITSGEYEQYF. The CDR3 bases are TGTGCCAGTAGTATAACTAGCGGAGAATACGAGCAGTACTTC. The rearrangement links TRBV19 to TRBJ2-7; 8 nucleotides match TRBD2. The CDR3 consists of 14 residues. V trimming: 2 bases; J trimming: 4 bases; junction bases outside the gene matches: 4. Germline CDR1 is LNHDA and CDR2 is SQIVND (reference sequence).

This clone was detected only once. The rearrangement uses TRBV6-5 and TRBJ2-1, with 7 positions matching TRBD1. With V trimmed by 5 bases and J by 8 bases, 12 bases remained unmatched. Germline CDR1 MNHEY, CDR2 SVGAGI. This CDR3 contains 15 residues. The DNA for the CDR3 is TGTGCCAGCAGTAAAACCGGGACAGCGTTCGATGAGCAGTTCTTC. Protein product: CASSKTGTAFDEQFF.

V gene TRBV28 combines with J gene TRBJ2-1, with a possible D match to TRBD1 (7 bases). Germline CDR1 MDHEN, CDR2 SYDVKM. The CDR3 is made up of 14 amino acids. The ends were cut back, 5 bases at V and 10 bases at J, with 18 bases in the middle. The CDR3, as DNA: TGTGCCAGCAGTCGCCAGGGGGGACGCAGCGAGCAGTTCTTC. Its protein product is CASSRQGGRSEQFF.

In nucleotides, the CDR3 is TGTGCCAGCAAGGTCGGGGGCACAGATACGCAGTATTTT. Encoded protein: CASKVGGTDTQYF. This chain joins TRBV7-9 and TRBJ2-3, with D perhaps TRBD2 (5 bases). This CDR3 comprises 13 residues. CDR1 and CDR2 from the germline V gene are SEHNR and FQNEAQ (reference sequence). Trimming took 7 bases from V and 1 from J, leaving 9 bases between them. Full variable domain (missing parts from reference TRBV7-9 and TRBJ2-3): DTGVSQNPRHKITKRGQNVTFRCDPISEHNRLYWYRQTLGQGPEFLTYFQNEAQLEKSRLLSDRFSAERPKGSFSTLEIQRTEQGDSAMYLCASKVGGTDTQYFGPGTRLTVL.

This clone has a handful of counts. The rearrangement joins TRBV10-3 to TRBJ1-2, with D unresolved. Trimming pared 0 bases from V and 4 bases from J, leaving 6 bases between. The germline V gene encodes CDR1 ENHRY and CDR2 SYGVKD. The CDR3 runs to 13 residues. The CDR3 DNA is TGTGCCATCAGTGAGTCACAGTTCTATGGCTACACCTTC. It is translated as CAISESQFYGYTF.